Below, 15 T cell receptor beta chains from the same sample are listed, as sequenced in a study of identifying expanded T cells in peripheral blood. Libraries were prepared by immunoSEQ multiplex PCR; TCRdb keeps only in-frame clonotypes and omits some of them. The sample comprises about 97,000 clones, approximately 90% of which are singletons, and about 18% rests with the top ten. Sequenced sample: blood. Receptors were obtained from a person between 18 and 69 years old in good health.

The chain couples TRBV5-1 to TRBJ1-1; D is possibly TRBD1 (5 bases). CDR3 length equals 15 residues. Germline lookup yields CDR1 SGHRS and CDR2 YFSETQ. V lost 2 bases and J lost 2, with 13 bases in between. In DNA, the CDR3 is TGCGCCAGCAGCTTTGGGGGGTTCCCTAACACTGAAGCTTTCTTT. Translating gives CASSFGGFPNTEAFF.

The chain is built from TRBV20-1 and TRBJ2-1; the D gene is possibly TRBD2 (6 bases). CDR1 DFQATT and CDR2 SNEGSKA come from the germline V gene (reference sequence). The CDR3 sequence is 11 residues long. Trimming removed 8 bases at V and 10 bases at J, with 15 bases between. The CDR3 loop is CSSTGSGEQFF. The DNA of the CDR3 is TGCAGTTCCACGGGTAGCGGAGAGCAGTTCTTC.

This chain links TRBV5-4 with TRBJ1-1, with 7 positions matching TRBD1. Germline CDR1 is SGHNT and CDR2 is YYREEE (reference sequence). The J segment lost 4 bases and the V segment lost 0 bases, leaving 12 bases of the junction unmatched. The CDR3 length is 17 residues. The CDR3 protein is CASSLGQGSNLGTEAFF. The CDR3 DNA reads as TGTGCCAGCAGCTTGGGACAGGGCTCGAACTTGGGCACTGAAGCTTTCTTT.

V is TRBV11-2 and J is TRBJ2-1; D is undetermined. Trimming stripped 1 base from V and 9 bases from J, with 7 bases between. Germline CDR1 and CDR2: SGHAT and FQNNGV. The length of the CDR3 is 12 residues. This chain's CDR3 is CASSLGLAEQFF. The CDR3 nucleotides are TGTGCCAGCAGCTTAGGGTTGGCTGAGCAGTTCTTC.

The chain uses TRBV5-5 and TRBJ2-6; D not certain. The V gene lost 2 bases and the J gene lost 0 bases, with 9 bases spanning the gap. The CDR3 is 16 amino acids. Germline V gene lookup returns CDR1 SGHKS and CDR2 YYEKEE (reference sequence). Here the CDR3 reads CASSFRVSSGANVLTF. The DNA of the CDR3 is TGTGCCAGCAGCTTTCGGGTCAGCTCTGGGGCCAACGTCCTGACTTTC.

J is TRBJ1-2 and V is TRBV2; a possible D gene is TRBD1 (6 bases). Trimming took off 3 bases at V and 3 bases at J, with 11 bases between the two ends. CDR1 and CDR2 (germline): SNHLY, FYNNEI. This CDR3 has 14 amino acids. CDR3 DNA: TGTGCCAGCAGTGATGGGGGGGCCCACTATGGCTACACCTTC. Residues: CASSDGGAHYGYTF.

In its sample, this clone was seen many times. CDR3 loop: CASSIKLAGSYNEQFF. The CDR3 nucleotides read TGTGCCAGTAGTATTAAGCTAGCGGGCTCATACAATGAGCAGTTCTTC. The V gene is TRBV19, the J gene TRBJ2-1, with 8 bases fitting TRBD2. Germline V gives CDR1 LNHDA, CDR2 SQIVND (reference sequence). This CDR3 has 16 amino acids. J lost 4 bases, V lost 3 bases, and 8 bases had no gene match.

V gene TRBV4-3 combines with J gene TRBJ1-1; no clear D gene. The germline gives CDR1 LGHNA, CDR2 YSLEER. The V and J ends lost 0 bases and 6 bases respectively, with 8 bases between them. The CDR3 loop spans 13 amino acids. CDR3 DNA sequence: TGCGCCAGCAGCCAAGATAGAACGGCTGAAGCTTTCTTT. Translation: CASSQDRTAEAFF.

The rearrangement joins TRBV29-1 to TRBJ2-7; no reliable D call. CDR3 length equals 13 residues. V lost 4 bases and J 2 bases, leaving 12 bases between the germline ends. CDR1 is SQVTM and CDR2 is ANQGSEA in the germline V gene. CDR3 nucleotide sequence: TGCAGCGTTGGCATCAGCCATGCCTACGAGCAGTACTTC. It specifies CSVGISHAYEQYF.

J is TRBJ2-4 and V is TRBV6-4; 7 bases fit TRBD1. CDR1 and CDR2 (germline): MRHNA, SNTAGT. V lost 5 bases and J lost 5; bases outside the gene matches: 12. This CDR3 spans 16 amino acids. The CDR3 sequence: CASSPLLGQGENIQYF. In nucleotides, the CDR3 is TGTGCCAGCAGTCCGCTCCTAGGGCAGGGGGAAAACATTCAGTACTTC.

A single count supports this clone. This chain joins TRBV2 and TRBJ2-2; D may be TRBD2 (5 bases). The CDR3 contains 15 residues. Trimming stripped 5 bases from V and 1 base from J, with 11 bases between. The germline V gene encodes CDR1 SNHLY and CDR2 FYNNEI. The CDR3 DNA sequence: TGTGCCAGCAGTCCTACTAGGGTGAACACCGGGGAGCTGTTTTTT. Translating gives CASSPTRVNTGELFF.

The chain couples TRBV28 to TRBJ2-4; D is unclear. The V gene's germline CDR1 is MDHEN and CDR2 SYDVKM. The CDR3 sequence is 15 residues long. Trimming removed 6 bases from V and 0 bases from J, with 12 bases in between. CDR3 in DNA: TGTGCCAGCAGCCAGCAAAACATAGCCAAAAACATTCAGTACTTC. This encodes CASSQQNIAKNIQYF.

In DNA, the CDR3 is TGTGCCAGTAGGGACAGGAGGAGCTCCTACGAGCAGTACTTC. Amino acids: CASRDRRSSYEQYF. The gene calls are TRBV19 and TRBJ2-7; 7 nucleotides match TRBD1. CDR3 length: 14 residues. Looked up from germline, CDR1 is LNHDA and CDR2 is SQIVND (reference sequence). J was trimmed by 0 bases and V by 6 bases; bases with no gene match: 5.

Only one count was recorded for this clone. This chain joins TRBV18 and TRBJ2-1; D possibly uses TRBD1 or TRBD2 (5 bases each). Germline-derived CDR1 and CDR2 are KGHSH and LQKENI. Deletions cut 3 bases from V and 0 bases from J, with 9 bases between. The CDR3 sequence is 15 residues long. The CDR3 DNA reads TGTGCCAGCTCACCGAGGGGTAGCTCCTACAATGAGCAGTTCTTC. This translates into CASSPRGSSYNEQFF.

This chain joins TRBV19 and TRBJ1-1, with 8 positions matching TRBD1. V lost 9 bases and J lost 8; bases outside the gene matches: 14. This CDR3 has 14 amino acids. In germline, CDR1 is LNHDA, CDR2 SQIVND (reference sequence). The CDR3 here is CASQGFRGQWEAFF. The DNA for the CDR3 is TGTGCCAGCCAGGGGTTCAGGGGGCAGTGGGAAGCTTTCTTT. Together with reference TRBV19 and TRBJ1-1, the CDR3 gives the full variable domain: DGGITQSPKYLFRKEGQNVTLSCEQNLNHDAMYWYRQDPGQGLRLIYYSQIVNDFQKGDIAEGYSVSREKKESFPLTVTSAQKNPTAFYLCASQGFRGQWEAFFGQGTRLTVV.